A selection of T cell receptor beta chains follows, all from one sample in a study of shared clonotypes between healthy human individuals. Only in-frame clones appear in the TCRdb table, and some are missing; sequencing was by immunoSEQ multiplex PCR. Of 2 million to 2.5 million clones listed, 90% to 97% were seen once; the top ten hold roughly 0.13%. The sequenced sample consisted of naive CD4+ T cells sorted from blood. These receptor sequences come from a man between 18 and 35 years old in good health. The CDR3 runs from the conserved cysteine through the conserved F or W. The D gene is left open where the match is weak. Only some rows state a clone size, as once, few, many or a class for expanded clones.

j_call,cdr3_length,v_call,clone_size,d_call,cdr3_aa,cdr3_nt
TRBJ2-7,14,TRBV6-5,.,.,CASSYTRWAYEQYF,TGTGCCAGCAGTTACACCCGGTGGGCCTACGAGCAGTACTTC
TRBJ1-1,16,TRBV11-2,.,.,CASSLGRQLKNTEAFF,TGTGCCAGCAGCTTGGGTCGACAGTTAAAGAACACTGAAGCTTTCTTT
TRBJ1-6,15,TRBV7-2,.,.,CASSLTGFVDSPLHF,TGTGCCAGCAGCCTGACGGGTTTCGTCGATTCACCCCTCCACTTT
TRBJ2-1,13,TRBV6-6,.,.,CASSGGWRNEQFF,TGTGCCAGCAGTGGTGGATGGCGAAATGAGCAGTTCTTC
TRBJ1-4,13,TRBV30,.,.,CAWSGRANEKLFF,TGTGCCTGGAGTGGGAGAGCGAATGAAAAACTGTTTTTT
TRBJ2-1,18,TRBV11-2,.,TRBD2,CASSFEETSGESYNEQFF,TGTGCCAGCAGCTTTGAGGAGACTAGCGGTGAATCCTACAATGAGCAGTTCTTC
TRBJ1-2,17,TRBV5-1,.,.,CASSLGFGDTTNYGYTF,TGCGCCAGCAGCTTAGGGTTCGGGGACACCACTAACTATGGCTACACCTTC
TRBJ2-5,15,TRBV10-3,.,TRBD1,CAISGGQGPGETQYF,TGTGCCATCAGTGGCGGACAGGGCCCGGGGGAGACCCAGTACTTC
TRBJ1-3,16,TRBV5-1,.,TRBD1,CASSLEGRGYGNTIYF,TGCGCCAGCAGCTTGGAGGGCAGGGGGTATGGAAACACCATATATTTT
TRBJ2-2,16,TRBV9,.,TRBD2,CASSVSSGSFPGELFF,TGTGCCAGCAGCGTTTCCAGCGGGAGTTTTCCCGGGGAGCTGTTTTTT
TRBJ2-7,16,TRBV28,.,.,CASSLSPGHYSYEQYF,TGTGCCAGCAGTCTCTCGCCGGGACACTACTCCTACGAGCAGTACTTC
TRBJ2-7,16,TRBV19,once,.,CASSMRGITSVYEQYF,TGTGCCAGTAGTATGAGGGGGATAACTAGCGTCTACGAGCAGTACTTC
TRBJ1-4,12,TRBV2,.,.,CASIMDREKLFF,TGTGCCAGCATAATGGATCGGGAAAAACTGTTTTTT
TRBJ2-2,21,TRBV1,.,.,CTSSRKDSGTPFPIWAGELFF,TGCACCAGCAGCCGAAAAGATAGCGGGACACCATTCCCCATTTGGGCCGGGGAGCTGTTTTTT